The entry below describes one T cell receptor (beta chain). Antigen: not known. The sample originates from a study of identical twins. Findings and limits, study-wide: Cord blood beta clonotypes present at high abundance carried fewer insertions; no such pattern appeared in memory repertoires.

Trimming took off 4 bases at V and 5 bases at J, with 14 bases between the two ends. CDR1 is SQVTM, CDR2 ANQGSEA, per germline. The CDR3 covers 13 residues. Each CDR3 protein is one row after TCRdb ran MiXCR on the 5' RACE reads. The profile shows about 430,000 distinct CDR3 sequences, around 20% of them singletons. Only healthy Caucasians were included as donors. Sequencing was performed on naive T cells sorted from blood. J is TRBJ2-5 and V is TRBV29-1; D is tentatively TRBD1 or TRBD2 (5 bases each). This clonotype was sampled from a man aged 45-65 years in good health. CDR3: CSVGPGPGETQYF. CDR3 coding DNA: TGCAGCGTTGGACCGGGGCCGGGGGAGACCCAGTACTTC.